Listed below are T cell receptor beta chains from one sample, sequenced in a study of tumor-infiltrating lymphocytes in oesophageal squamous cell carcinoma. In TCRdb, the reads were re-called with MiXCR into one record per CDR3 protein. The table includes 12,000 or so distinct CDR3 sequences, more than 55% detected once. Sequenced input: blood. The source of these receptors is a female donor with esophageal squamous cell carcinoma. The CDR3 runs from the conserved cysteine through the conserved F or W. A D gene is named only where the DNA matches it firmly. Clone size appears in some rows only: once, few, many, or a class for an expanded clone.

J: TRBJ2-1
D: TRBD2
size: -
V: TRBV7-8
DNA: TGTGCCAGCAGCAACCCCCACGGCCTAGCGGGACGGAGAGGGGATGAGCAGTTCTTC
CDR3: CASSNPHGLAGRRGDEQFF

J: TRBJ1-5
D: -
size: once
V: TRBV7-2
DNA: TGTGCCAGCAGCTTAGATGTTCGTCGGGGAGCCCAGCCCCAGCATTTT
CDR3: CASSLDVRRGAQPQHF

J: TRBJ1-1
D: -
size: -
V: TRBV6-1
DNA: TGTGCCAGCACTACCAAGAAGGGAATGGTAGCTTGGAACACTGAAGCTTTCTTT
CDR3: CASTTKKGMVAWNTEAFF

J: TRBJ1-4
D: -
size: medium-sized
V: TRBV7-6
DNA: TGTGCCAGCAGCCCAAACAGGGCGAGGGAAAAACTGTTTTTT
CDR3: CASSPNRAREKLFF

J: TRBJ1-2
D: TRBD1
size: -
V: TRBV3-1
DNA: TGTGCCAGCAGCCTCAGACAGGGAAACTATGGCTACACCTTC
CDR3: CASSLRQGNYGYTF

J: TRBJ2-7
D: -
size: -
V: TRBV6-4
DNA: TGTGCCAGCACCCCCAGGTCTTACGAGCAGTACTTC
CDR3: CASTPRSYEQYF

J: TRBJ2-2
D: -
size: many
V: TRBV7-6
DNA: TGTGCCAGCAGCTTAGGGCAGTTCAGCACCGGGGAGCTGTTTTTT
CDR3: CASSLGQFSTGELFF

J: TRBJ2-1
D: -
size: -
V: TRBV18
DNA: TGTGCCAGCTCACGCAGCGATGAGCAGTTCTTC
CDR3: CASSRSDEQFF

J: TRBJ2-5
D: -
size: -
V: TRBV7-3
DNA: TGTGCCAGCAGCTTACAGGGCGATGAGACCCAGTACTTC
CDR3: CASSLQGDETQYF

J: TRBJ2-2
D: TRBD2
size: -
V: TRBV7-6
DNA: TGTGCCAGCAGCTTAGTTTTTGCGGGGGTGAACACCGGGGAGCTGTTTTTT
CDR3: CASSLVFAGVNTGELFF

J: TRBJ2-1
D: TRBD2
size: few
V: TRBV7-6
DNA: TGTGCCAGCTCCACTAGCGGGGTTTACAATGAGCAGTTCTTC
CDR3: CASSTSGVYNEQFF